This T cell receptor beta chain was sequenced for a study of blood T cell repertoires in COVID-19. In the study overall: From the United States, Italy and Spain came samples of acute and convalescent COVID-19.

In the original analysis: From reference gene primer amplification, estimates of nucleated cell counts were derived. Some clones are missing from TCRdb's copy, which holds only in-frame ones; the method was immunoSEQ multiplex PCR. The D gene and trimming were derived from the DNA, and the V and J assignments and clone size from that table. The sample lists some 500,000 clones, about 89% occurring once. CDR1 and CDR2 from the germline V gene are MNHEY and SVGAGI. This CDR3 has 13 amino acids. The J segment lost 3 bases and the V segment lost 8 bases, leaving 6 bases of the junction unmatched. Sequencing was carried out using peripheral blood. The TCR comes from a woman aged 50 to 60 with COVID-19, enrolled during active disease. The chain joins TRBV6-5 to TRBJ1-1, with TRBD1 matching 7 bases. CDR3 sequence (DNA): TGTGCCAGCTTGAGGGGGCGAGACACTGAAGCTTTCTTT. Translation: CASLRGRDTEAFF.